Sequencing of this T cell receptor (beta chain) was carried out in a study of T cells in Graves' hyperthyroidism and ophthalmopathy. This clonotype has just a few counts. Trimming took 3 bases from V and 6 from J; bases not matched to a gene: 9. The CDR3 length is 16 residues. Germline CDR1 reads SGDLS; CDR2 reads YYNGEE. Clinical symptoms, serum thyroxine and TRAb, thyroid ultrasound and orbital computed tomography together formed the diagnostic basis. The investigators amplified TCR beta CDR3 regions from RNA transcripts. HTBI primers were employed in a first-round RT-PCR of the TCR CDR3. TCRdb recomputed calls from the multiplex PCR reads with MiXCR, one row per CDR3 protein. The sample carries approximately 520,000 distinct CDR3 sequences, around 20% recorded once.

Material: blood. J is TRBJ2-2 and V is TRBV9; TRBD1 matches 9 bases. The clonotype was recovered from a man younger than 35 with Graves' hyperthyroidism. The CDR3 DNA reads as TGTGCCAGCAGCGGAACCGGGACAGGGCTGGCCGGGGAGCTGTTTTTT. Translating gives CASSGTGTGLAGELFF.